The next 3 T cell receptor beta chains were all read from a single sample in a study of regulatory T cells in long-lasting Graves disease. Specified time point: persistent/refractory GD, antithyroid drugs over 5 years with positive TRAb. Extracted RNA from PBMCs served as the source of the TCR library. Arm-PCR of CDR3 regions and iRepertoire HTBI primers were used to build TCR beta libraries. TCRdb ran MiXCR on the multiplex PCR reads and lists one entry per CDR3 protein. This table has roughly 500,000 distinct CDR3 sequences, around a fifth appearing once. The sequenced sample was peripheral blood mononuclear cells (PBMCs), obtained when the disease was refractory, from a patient treated with antithyroid drugs. Every receptor here comes from a female donor with Graves disease.

V usage is TRBV6-2 or TRBV6-3 and J usage is TRBJ1-3; D call uncertain. V dropped 4 bases and J dropped 0 bases, with 7 bases sitting between them. CDR3 length: 14 amino acids. Germline loops: CDR1 MNHEY, CDR2 SVGEGT. CDR3 loop: CASSSTFSGNTIYF. In nucleotides, the CDR3 is TGTGCCAGCAGTTCGACCTTCTCTGGAAACACCATATATTTT.

This clonotype was seen a handful of times. This chain links TRBV28 with TRBJ2-1; D might be TRBD2 (5 bases). The germline V gene has CDR1 MDHEN and CDR2 SYDVKM. V lost 4 bases and J 0 bases, leaving 10 bases between the germline ends. The CDR3 contains 15 residues. DNA for the CDR3: TGTGCCAGCAGTTCCCAGCGGAGCTCCTACAATGAGCAGTTCTTC. Translated: CASSSQRSSYNEQFF.

At least ten counts were recorded for this clonotype. The genes are TRBV11-2 and TRBJ2-5; TRBD2 agrees at 8 bases. CDR1 is SGHAT, CDR2 FQNNGV, per germline. The CDR3 has 17 residues. The V segment lost 5 bases and the J segment 1 base; nucleotides outside the gene matches: 12. The DNA of the CDR3 is TGTGCCAGCAGCCCGGGGAAGGACGGGAGGGTCCAAGAGACCCAGTACTTC. It is translated as CASSPGKDGRVQETQYF.